This T cell receptor (beta chain) was identified during a study of shared clonotypes between healthy human individuals. Notes on this clone: As yet, its antigen is unknown.

TCRdb's table, derived via immunoSEQ multiplex PCR, lists solely in-frame clones and lacks some. The table records about 1.1 million clones, about 84% of them present only once. General study results and limits: The study found lower generation probabilities in non-shared clonotypes than in those shared by all four donors. Naive subsets generally exceeded memory subsets in estimated richness.

Germline V gene sequence: CDR1 SGHNT, CDR2 YENEEA. J lost 4 bases, V lost 5 bases, and 5 bases had no gene match. The CDR3 extends over 15 amino acids. V gene TRBV11-3 combines with J gene TRBJ2-1; TRBD2 aligns across 10 bases. Sequenced material: memory CD4+ T cells from PBMCs. Subset denoted: CD45RA-negative fraction. This TCR was recovered from a man aged 18 to 30 in good health. Some clones in this sample may be carry-over from other donors' samples. CDR3 in amino acids: CASSLGLASYNEQFF. CDR3 nucleotides: TGTGCCAGCAGCCTGGGACTAGCGTCGTACAATGAGCAGTTCTTC.